This T cell receptor (beta chain) was identified in a study of OX40 agonist ivuxolimab in advanced cancers. Study summary: Prior anti-PD-1, anti-PD-L1 or anti-CTLA-4 therapy was allowed; approximately 40% had some. Three patients got partial responses; one had hepatocellular carcinoma and two had cutaneous melanoma. Notes on the study in general: The study observed clonal expansion of CD4+ and CD8+ blood T cells by week 6 at 0.1 to 3.0 mg/kg. Among the lowest levels of clonal expansion were found in partial responders at 0.1-3.0 mg/kg.

Concerning this clone itself: Its antigen is not identified.

The CDR3 sequence is 13 residues long. The ends were cut back, 6 bases at V and 4 bases at J, with 12 bases in the middle. Germline CDR1 and CDR2: LGHNA and YSLEER. The repertoire was sequenced with immunoSEQ multiplex PCR; TCRdb's copy has only in-frame clones and lacks some. Counted here are about 15,000 clones, roughly 81% occurring once; the ten biggest clones make up 41%. The sample was CD4+ or CD8+ T cells sorted from blood, taken in a trial of the OX40 agonist ivuxolimab. The chain joins TRBV4-3 to TRBJ1-1; D is possibly TRBD1 (5 bases). The sequence was collected from an adult with an advanced solid tumor such as melanoma, head and neck, liver or kidney cancer. CDR3 coding DNA: TGCGCCAGCAGTTCCGGGACGATCACTGAAGCTTTCTTT. It specifies CASSSGTITEAFF.